The entry below describes one T cell receptor beta chain. Its antigen is not identified. This entry comes from a study of T cell clonotyping in hematopoietic cell transplantation. Study observations and caveats: Broader posttransplant TCR repertoire diversity was predicted by graft donor and pretransplant recipient Inverse Simpson Index values. No sorting was done, leaving CD4 and CD8 contributions mixed. Pathologically expanded recipient clonotypes increased progressively from day 30 to day 180 as diversity fell.

This CDR3 region has 13 residues. Clones were sequenced by immunoSEQ multiplex PCR, and TCRdb holds only the in-frame ones, with some missing. This sample yields around 25,000 clones, of which about 94% are seen a single time; approximately 1.5% belongs to the top ten. This receptor was identified in a man between 50 and 59 years old in good health. Some clones in this sample may be carry-over from other donors' samples. The V gene is TRBV21-1, the J gene TRBJ1-5; TRBD1 was called by the table and not checked on the DNA. TRBV21-1 is assigned pseudogene status. Sequencing was carried out using peripheral blood mononuclear cells. CDR3 coding DNA: TGTGCCAGCAGACAGGGGAAGGTAAAGCCCCAGCATTTT. Residues: CASRQGKVKPQHF.